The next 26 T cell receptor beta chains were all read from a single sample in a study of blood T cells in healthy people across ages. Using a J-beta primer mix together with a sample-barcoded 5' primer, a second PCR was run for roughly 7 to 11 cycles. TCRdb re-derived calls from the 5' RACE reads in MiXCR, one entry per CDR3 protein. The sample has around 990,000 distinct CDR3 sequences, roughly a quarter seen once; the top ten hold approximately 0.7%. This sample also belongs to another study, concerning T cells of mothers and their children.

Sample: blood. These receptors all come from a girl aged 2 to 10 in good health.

CDR3 DNA: TGTGCCAGCGCCCCCCCGGGGGGAGAGACCCAGTACTTC. As protein: CASAPPGGETQYF. The chain couples TRBV12-3 or TRBV12-4 to TRBJ2-5, with 7 bases that match TRBD2. The CDR3 covers 13 residues. J was trimmed by 4 bases and V by 8 bases; bases with no gene match: 7.

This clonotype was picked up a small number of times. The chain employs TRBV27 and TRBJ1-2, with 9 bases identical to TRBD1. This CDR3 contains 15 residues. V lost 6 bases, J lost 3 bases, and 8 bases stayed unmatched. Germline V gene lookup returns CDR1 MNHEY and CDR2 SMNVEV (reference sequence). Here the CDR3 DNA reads TGTGCCAGCAGCCCCACAGGGGGCGGGTACTATGGCTACACCTTC. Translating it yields CASSPTGGGYYGYTF.

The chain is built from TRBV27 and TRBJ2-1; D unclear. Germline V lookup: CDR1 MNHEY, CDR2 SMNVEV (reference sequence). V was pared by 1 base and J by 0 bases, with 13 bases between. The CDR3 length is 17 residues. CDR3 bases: TGTGCCAGCAGTTTATTTCTGAGTACCGGCTCCTACAATGAGCAGTTCTTC. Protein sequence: CASSLFLSTGSYNEQFF.

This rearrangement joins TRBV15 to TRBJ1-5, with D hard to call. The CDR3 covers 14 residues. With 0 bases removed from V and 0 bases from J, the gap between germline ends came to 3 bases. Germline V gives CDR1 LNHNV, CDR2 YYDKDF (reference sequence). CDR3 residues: CATSRDPSNQPQHF. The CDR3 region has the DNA TGTGCCACCAGCAGAGACCCTAGCAATCAGCCCCAGCATTTT. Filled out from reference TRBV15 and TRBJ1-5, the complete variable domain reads DAMVIQNPRYQVTQFGKPVTLSCSQTLNHNVMYWYQQKSSQAPKLLFHYYDKDFNNEADTPDNFQSRRPNTSFCFLDIRSPGLGDTAMYLCATSRDPSNQPQHFGDGTRLSIL.

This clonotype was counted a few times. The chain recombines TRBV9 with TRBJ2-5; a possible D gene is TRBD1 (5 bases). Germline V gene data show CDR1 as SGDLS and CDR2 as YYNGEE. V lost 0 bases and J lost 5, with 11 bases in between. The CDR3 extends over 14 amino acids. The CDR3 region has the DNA TGTGCCAGCAGCGTAGGGGGCGCCCATGAGACCCAGTACTTC. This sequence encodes CASSVGGAHETQYF.

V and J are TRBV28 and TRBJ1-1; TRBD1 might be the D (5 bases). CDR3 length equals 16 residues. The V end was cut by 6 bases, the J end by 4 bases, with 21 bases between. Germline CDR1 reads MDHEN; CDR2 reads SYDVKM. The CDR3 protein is CASSQSRLGGSTEAFF. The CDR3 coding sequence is TGTGCCAGCAGCCAAAGCCGACTTGGGGGGAGCACTGAAGCTTTCTTT.

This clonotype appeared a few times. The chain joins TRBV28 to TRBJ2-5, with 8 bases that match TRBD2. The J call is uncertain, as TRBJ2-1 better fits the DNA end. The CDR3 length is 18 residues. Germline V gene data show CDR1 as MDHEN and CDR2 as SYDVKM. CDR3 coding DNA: TGTGCCAGCAGTTTCGGGGGGGGACCTACGAGCTCCTACAATGAGCAGTTCTTC. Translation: CASSFGGGPTSSYNEQFF.

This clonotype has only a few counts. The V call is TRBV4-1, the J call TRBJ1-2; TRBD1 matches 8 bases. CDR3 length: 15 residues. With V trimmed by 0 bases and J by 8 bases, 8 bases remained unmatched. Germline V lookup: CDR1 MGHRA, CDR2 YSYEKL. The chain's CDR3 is CASSQEGGRGHGYTF. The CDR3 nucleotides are TGCGCCAGCAGCCAAGAAGGGGGCAGGGGGCACGGCTACACCTTC.

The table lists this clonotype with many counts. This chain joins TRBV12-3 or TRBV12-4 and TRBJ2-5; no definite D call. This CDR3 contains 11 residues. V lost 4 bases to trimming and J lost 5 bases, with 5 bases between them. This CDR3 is CASSSMETQYF. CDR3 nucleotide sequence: TGTGCCAGCAGTTCAATGGAGACCCAGTACTTC.

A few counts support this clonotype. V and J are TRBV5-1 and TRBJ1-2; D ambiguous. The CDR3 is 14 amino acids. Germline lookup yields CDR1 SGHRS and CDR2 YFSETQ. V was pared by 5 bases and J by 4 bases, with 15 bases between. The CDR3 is CASRVATDPYGYTF. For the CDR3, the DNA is TGCGCCAGCAGAGTGGCGACGGACCCCTATGGCTACACCTTC.

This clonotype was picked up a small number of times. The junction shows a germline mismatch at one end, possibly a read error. CDR3 in DNA: TGTGCCAGCAGCAAGGGACTAGCAGGCAATGAGCGGTTCTTC. This codes for CASSKGLAGNERFF. This rearrangement joins TRBV7-9 to TRBJ2-1; TRBD2 aligns across 9 bases. Germline CDR1 reads SEHNR; CDR2 reads FQNEAQ (reference sequence). The CDR3 length is 14 residues. The full variable domain, completed using reference TRBV7-9 and TRBJ2-1, is DTGVSQNPRHKITKRGQNVTFRCDPISEHNRLYWYRQTLGQGPEFLTYFQNEAQLEKSRLLSDRFSAERPKGSFSTLEIQRTEQGDSAMYLCASSKGLAGNERFFGPGTRLTVL.

The CDR3 sequence: CASSSPYGLGQETQYF. The CDR3 DNA is TGTGCCAGCAGCTCACCGTACGGACTGGGTCAAGAGACCCAGTACTTC. The chain recombines TRBV12-3 or TRBV12-4 with TRBJ2-5; D possibly corresponds to TRBD2 (5 bases). The CDR3 is 16 amino acids. Trimming removed 6 bases from V and 2 bases from J, with 19 bases in between.

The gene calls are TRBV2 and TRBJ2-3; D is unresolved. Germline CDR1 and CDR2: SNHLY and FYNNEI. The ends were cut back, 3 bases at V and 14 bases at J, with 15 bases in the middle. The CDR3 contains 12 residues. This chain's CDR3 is CASSEWADSLYF. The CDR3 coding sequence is TGTGCCAGCAGTGAGTGGGCAGATTCTCTGTATTTT.

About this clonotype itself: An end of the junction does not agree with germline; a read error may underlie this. The CDR3 DNA reads TGCAGTGCTGGAGATATCCAGCGGAGCTCCTACGAGCAGTACTTC. This codes for CSAGDIQRSSYEQYF. This rearrangement joins TRBV20-1 to TRBJ2-7; a possible D gene is TRBD2 (5 bases). This CDR3 has 15 residues. CDR1 is DFQATT, CDR2 SNEGSKA, per germline (reference sequence).

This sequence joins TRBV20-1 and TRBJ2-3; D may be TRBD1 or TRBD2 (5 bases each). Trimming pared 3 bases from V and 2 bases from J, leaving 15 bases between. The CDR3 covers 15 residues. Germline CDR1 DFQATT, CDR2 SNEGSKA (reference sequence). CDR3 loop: CSASYRGSDTDTQYF. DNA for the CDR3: TGCAGTGCTAGTTACCGGGGCAGTGACACAGATACGCAGTATTTT.

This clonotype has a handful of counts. The CDR3 region is CSADGLAGRHTSYEQYF. CDR3 in DNA: TGCAGTGCTGATGGACTAGCGGGACGACATACATCCTACGAGCAGTACTTC. The chain employs TRBV20-1 and TRBJ2-5, with TRBD2 identical over 12 bases. The J call may be faulty, since TRBJ2-7 better matches the DNA end. CDR3 length equals 17 residues. CDR1 is DFQATT, CDR2 SNEGSKA, per germline (reference sequence).

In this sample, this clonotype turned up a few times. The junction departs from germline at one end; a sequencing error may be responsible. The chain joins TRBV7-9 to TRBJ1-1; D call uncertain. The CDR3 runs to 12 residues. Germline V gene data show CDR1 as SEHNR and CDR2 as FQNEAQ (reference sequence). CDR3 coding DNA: TGTGTCAGCAGCTTAGTACGGACTGAAGCTTTCTTT. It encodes CVSSLVRTEAFF.

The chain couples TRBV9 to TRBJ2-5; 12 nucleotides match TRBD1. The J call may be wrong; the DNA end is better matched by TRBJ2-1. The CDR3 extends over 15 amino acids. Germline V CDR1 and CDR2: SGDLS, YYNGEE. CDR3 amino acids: CASSGGTGGHNEQFF. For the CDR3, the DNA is TGTGCCAGCAGCGGCGGGACAGGGGGCCACAATGAGCAGTTCTTC.

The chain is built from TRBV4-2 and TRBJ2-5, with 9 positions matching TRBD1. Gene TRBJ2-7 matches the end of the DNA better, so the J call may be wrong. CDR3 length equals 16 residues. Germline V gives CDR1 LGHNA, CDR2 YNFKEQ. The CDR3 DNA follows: TGTGCCAGCAGCCAAGATCGGGGGACAGGGTCAGGCGAGCAGTACTTC. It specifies CASSQDRGTGSGEQYF.

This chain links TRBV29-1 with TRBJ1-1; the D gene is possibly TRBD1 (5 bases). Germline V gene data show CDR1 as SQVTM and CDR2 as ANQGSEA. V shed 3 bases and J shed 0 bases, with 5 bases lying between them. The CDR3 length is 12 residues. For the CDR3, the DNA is TGCAGCGTTGACAGGGTGAACACTGAAGCTTTCTTT. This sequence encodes CSVDRVNTEAFF.

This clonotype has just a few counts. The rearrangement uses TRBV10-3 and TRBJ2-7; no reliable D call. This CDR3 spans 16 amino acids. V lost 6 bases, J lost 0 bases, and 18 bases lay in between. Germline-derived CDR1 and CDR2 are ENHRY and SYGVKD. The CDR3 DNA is TGTGCCATCAGATCTACTACCCACCTAAGCTCCTACGAGCAGTACTTC. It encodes CAIRSTTHLSSYEQYF.

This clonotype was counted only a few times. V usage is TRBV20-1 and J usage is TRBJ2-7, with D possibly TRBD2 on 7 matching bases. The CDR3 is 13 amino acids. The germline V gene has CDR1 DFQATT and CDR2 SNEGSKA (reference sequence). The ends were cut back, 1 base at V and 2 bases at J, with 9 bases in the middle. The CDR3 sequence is CSARGEGAYEQYF. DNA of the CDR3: TGCAGTGCTAGAGGGGAGGGGGCCTACGAGCAGTACTTC.

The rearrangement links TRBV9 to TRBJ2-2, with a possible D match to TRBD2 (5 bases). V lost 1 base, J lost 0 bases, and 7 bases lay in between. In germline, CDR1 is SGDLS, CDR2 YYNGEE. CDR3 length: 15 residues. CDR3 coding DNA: TGTGCCAGCAGCGTAACGGGAACGAACACCGGGGAGCTGTTTTTT. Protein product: CASSVTGTNTGELFF.

The CDR3 spells CASSLFDFSGNTIYF. The CDR3 nucleotides are TGTGCCAGCAGCTTGTTTGATTTCTCTGGAAACACCATATATTTT. The rearrangement links TRBV5-5 to TRBJ1-3; D is ambiguous. With 1 base removed from V and 0 bases from J, the gap between germline ends came to 8 bases. Germline V gene lookup returns CDR1 SGHKS and CDR2 YYEKEE (reference sequence). The CDR3 is 15 amino acids.

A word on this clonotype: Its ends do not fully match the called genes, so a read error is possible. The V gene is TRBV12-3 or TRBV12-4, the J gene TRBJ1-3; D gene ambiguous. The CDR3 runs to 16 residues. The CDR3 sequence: CASGLAARPPGNTIYF. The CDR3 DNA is TGTGCCAGCGGTTTAGCGGCCAGGCCCCCTGGAAACACCATATATTTT.

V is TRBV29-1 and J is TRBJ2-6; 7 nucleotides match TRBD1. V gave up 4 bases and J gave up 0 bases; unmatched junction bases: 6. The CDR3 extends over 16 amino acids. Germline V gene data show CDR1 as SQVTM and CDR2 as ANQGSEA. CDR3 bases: TGCAGCGTTGGGGGACAGTTCGACTCTGGGGCCAACGTCCTGACTTTC. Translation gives CSVGGQFDSGANVLTF. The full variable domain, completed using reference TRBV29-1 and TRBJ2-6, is SAVISQKPSRDICQRGTSLTIQCQVDSQVTMMFWYRQQPGQSLTLIATANQGSEATYESGFVIDKFPISRPNLTFSTLTVSNMSPEDSSIYLCSVGGQFDSGANVLTFGAGSRLTVL.